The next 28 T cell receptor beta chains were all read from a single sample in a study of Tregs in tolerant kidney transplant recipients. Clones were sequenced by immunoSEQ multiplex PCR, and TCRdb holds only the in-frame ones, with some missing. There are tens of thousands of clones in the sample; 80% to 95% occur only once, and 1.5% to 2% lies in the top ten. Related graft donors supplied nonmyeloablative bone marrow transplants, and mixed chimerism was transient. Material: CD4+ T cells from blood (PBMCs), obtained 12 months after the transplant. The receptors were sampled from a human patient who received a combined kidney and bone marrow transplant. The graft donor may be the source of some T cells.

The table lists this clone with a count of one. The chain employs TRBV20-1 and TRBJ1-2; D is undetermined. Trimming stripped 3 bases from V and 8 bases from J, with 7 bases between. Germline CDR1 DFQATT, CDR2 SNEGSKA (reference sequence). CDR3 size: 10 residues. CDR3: CSASHLGYTF. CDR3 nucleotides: TGCAGTGCTAGTCATCTAGGCTACACCTTC.

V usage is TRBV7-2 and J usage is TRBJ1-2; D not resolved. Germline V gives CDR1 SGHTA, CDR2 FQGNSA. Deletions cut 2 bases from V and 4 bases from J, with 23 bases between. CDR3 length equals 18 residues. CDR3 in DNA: TGTGCCAGCAGCTTAAAAGGGAGACGGATCGTCGGCAGCTATGGCTACACCTTC. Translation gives CASSLKGRRIVGSYGYTF. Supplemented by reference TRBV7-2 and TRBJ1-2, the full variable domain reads GAGVSQSPSNKVTEKGKDVELRCDPISGHTALYWYRQSLGQGLEFLIYFQGNSAPDKSGLPSDRFSAERTGGSVSTLTIQRTQQEDSAVYLCASSLKGRRIVGSYGYTFGSGTRLTVV.

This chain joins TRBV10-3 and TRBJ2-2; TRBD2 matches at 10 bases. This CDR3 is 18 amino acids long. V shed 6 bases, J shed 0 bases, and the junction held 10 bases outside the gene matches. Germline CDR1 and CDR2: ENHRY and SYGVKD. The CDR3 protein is CAISPRPTSGANTGELFF. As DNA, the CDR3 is TGTGCCATCAGCCCCAGACCCACTAGCGGGGCGAACACCGGGGAGCTGTTTTTT.

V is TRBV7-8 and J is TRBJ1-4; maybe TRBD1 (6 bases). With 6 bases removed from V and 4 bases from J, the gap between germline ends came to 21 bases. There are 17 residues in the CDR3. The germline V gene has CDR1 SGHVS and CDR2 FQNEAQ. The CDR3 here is CASRDIQGPGFNEKLFF. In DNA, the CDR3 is TGTGCCAGCAGGGATATTCAGGGGCCGGGTTTTAATGAAAAACTGTTTTTT.

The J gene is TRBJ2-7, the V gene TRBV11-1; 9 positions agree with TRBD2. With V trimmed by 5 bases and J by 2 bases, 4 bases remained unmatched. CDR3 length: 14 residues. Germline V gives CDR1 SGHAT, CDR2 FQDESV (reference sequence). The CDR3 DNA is TGTGCCAGCAGCGATAGCGGGGGCCCCTACGAGCAGTACTTC. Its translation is CASSDSGGPYEQYF.

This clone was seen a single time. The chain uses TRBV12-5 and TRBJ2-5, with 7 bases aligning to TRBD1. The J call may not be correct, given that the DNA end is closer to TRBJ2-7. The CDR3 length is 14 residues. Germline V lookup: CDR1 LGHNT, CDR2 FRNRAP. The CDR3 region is CASGLRDSSYEQYF. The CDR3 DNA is TGTGCTAGTGGTCTCCGGGACAGTTCCTACGAGCAGTACTTC.

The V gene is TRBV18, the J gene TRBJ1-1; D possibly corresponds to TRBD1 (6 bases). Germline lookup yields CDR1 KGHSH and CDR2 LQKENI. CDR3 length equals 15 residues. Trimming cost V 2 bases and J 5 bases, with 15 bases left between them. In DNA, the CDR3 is TGTGCCAGCTCACCATTAGGGGGGGGCGCGACTGAAGCTTTCTTT. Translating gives CASSPLGGGATEAFF. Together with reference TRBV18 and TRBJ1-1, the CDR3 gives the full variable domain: NAGVMQNPRHLVRRRGQEARLRCSPMKGHSHVYWYRQLPEEGLKFMVYLQKENIIDESGMPKERFSAEFPKEGPSILRIQQVVRGDSAAYFCASSPLGGGATEAFFGQGTRLTVV.

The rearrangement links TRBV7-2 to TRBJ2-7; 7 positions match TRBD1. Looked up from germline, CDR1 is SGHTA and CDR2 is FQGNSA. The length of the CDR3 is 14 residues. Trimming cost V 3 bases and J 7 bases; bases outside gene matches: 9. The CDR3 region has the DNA TGTGCCAGCAGCTTCGGGACAGTCATGGGGGAGCAGTACTTC. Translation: CASSFGTVMGEQYF.

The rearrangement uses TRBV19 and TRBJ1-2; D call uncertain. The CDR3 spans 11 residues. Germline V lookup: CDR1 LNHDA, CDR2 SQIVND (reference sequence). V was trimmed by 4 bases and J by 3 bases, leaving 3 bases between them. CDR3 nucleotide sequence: TGTGCCAGTAGTACAGACTATGGCTACACCTTC. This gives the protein CASSTDYGYTF.

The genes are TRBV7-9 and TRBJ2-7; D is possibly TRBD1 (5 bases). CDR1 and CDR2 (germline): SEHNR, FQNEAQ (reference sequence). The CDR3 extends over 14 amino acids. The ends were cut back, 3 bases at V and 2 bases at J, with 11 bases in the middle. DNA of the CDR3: TGTGCCAGCAGCTTCTCTTCCAGGGCCTACGAGCAGTACTTC. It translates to CASSFSSRAYEQYF.

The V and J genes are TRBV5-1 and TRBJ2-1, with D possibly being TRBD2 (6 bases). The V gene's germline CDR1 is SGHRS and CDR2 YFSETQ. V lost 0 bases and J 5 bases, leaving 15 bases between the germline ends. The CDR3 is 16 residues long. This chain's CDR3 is CASSLGGLRANNEQFF. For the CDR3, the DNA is TGCGCCAGCAGCTTGGGTGGACTACGGGCCAACAATGAGCAGTTCTTC.

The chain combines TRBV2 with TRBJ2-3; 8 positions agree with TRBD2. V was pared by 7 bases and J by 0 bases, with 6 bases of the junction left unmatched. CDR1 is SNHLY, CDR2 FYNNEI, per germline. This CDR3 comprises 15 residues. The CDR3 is CASNRASGSTDTQYF. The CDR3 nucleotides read TGTGCCAGCAATAGGGCTAGCGGGAGCACAGATACGCAGTATTTT.

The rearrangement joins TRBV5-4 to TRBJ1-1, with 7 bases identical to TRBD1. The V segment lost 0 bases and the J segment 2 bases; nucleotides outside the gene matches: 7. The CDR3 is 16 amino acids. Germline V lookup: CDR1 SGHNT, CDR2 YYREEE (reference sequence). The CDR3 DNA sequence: TGTGCCAGCAGCTTGGTCGGTGGGACAGTTAACACTGAAGCTTTCTTT. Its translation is CASSLVGGTVNTEAFF.

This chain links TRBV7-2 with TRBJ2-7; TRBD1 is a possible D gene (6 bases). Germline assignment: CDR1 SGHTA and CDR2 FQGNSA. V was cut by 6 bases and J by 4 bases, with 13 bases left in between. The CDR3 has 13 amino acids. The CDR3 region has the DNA TGTGCCAGCAGTTCTACAGGGAAATACGAGCAGTACTTC. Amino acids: CASSSTGKYEQYF.

The CDR3 here is CASSLKTGGYNEQFF. Written as DNA, the CDR3 is TGTGCCAGCAGCCTTAAGACTGGCGGTTACAATGAGCAGTTCTTC. The chain links TRBV4-2 to TRBJ2-1, with unresolved D. V was trimmed by 4 bases and J by 4 bases, leaving 14 bases between them. This CDR3 has 15 amino acids. Germline V lookup: CDR1 LGHNA, CDR2 YNFKEQ.

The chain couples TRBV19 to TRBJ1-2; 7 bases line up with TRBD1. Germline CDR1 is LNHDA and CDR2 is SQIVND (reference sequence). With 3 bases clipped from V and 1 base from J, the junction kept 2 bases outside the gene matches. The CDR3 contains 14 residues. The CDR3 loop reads CASSIDRDNYGYTF. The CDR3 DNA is TGTGCCAGTAGTATCGACAGGGATAACTATGGCTACACCTTC.

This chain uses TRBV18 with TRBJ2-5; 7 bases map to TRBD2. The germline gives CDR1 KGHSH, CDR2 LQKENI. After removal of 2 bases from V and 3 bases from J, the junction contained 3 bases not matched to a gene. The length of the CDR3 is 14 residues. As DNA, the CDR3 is TGTGCCAGCTCACCAGAAAGCGGGAAAGAGACCCAGTACTTC. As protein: CASSPESGKETQYF.

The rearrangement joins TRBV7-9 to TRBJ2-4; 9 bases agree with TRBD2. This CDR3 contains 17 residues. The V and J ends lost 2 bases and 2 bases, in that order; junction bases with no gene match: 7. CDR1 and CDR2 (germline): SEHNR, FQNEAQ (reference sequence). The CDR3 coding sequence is TGTGCCAGCAGCTTATATAGCGGGAGATCTACCAAAAACATTCAGTACTTC. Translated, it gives CASSLYSGRSTKNIQYF.

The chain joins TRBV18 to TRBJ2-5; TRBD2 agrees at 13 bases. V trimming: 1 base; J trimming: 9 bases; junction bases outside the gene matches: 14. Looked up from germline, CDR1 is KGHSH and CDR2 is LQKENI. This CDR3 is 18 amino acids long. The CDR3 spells CASSPQQPGLAGITAQYF. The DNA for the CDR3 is TGTGCCAGCTCACCACAACAACCGGGACTAGCGGGGATTACGGCCCAGTACTTC.

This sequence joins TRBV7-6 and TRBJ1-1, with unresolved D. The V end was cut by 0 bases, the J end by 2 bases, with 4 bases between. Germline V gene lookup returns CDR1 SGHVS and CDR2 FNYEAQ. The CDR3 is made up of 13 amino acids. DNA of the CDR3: TGTGCCAGCAGCTTAGCCCTAAACACTGAAGCTTTCTTT. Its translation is CASSLALNTEAFF.

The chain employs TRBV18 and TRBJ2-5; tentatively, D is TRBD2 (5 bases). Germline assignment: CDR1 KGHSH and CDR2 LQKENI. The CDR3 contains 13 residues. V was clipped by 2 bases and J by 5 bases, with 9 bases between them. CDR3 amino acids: CASSPGRGETQYF. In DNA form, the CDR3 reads TGTGCCAGCTCACCAGGGAGAGGGGAGACCCAGTACTTC. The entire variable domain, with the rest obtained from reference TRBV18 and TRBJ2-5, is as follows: NAGVMQNPRHLVRRRGQEARLRCSPMKGHSHVYWYRQLPEEGLKFMVYLQKENIIDESGMPKERFSAEFPKEGPSILRIQQVVRGDSAAYFCASSPGRGETQYFGPGTRLLVL.

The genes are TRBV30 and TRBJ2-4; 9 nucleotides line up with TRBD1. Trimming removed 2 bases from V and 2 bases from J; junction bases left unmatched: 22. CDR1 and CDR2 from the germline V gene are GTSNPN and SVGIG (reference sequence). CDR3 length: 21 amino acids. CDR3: CAWSSRNRGHNDYISKNIQYF. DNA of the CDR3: TGTGCCTGGAGTTCACGGAACAGGGGGCATAATGATTACATATCCAAAAACATTCAGTACTTC.

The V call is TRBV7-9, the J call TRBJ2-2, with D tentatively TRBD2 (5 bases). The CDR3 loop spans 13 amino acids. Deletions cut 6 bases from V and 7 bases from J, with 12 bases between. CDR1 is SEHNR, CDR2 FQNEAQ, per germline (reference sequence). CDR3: CASRPGEIGELFF. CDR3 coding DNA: TGTGCCAGCAGACCCGGGGAAATCGGGGAGCTGTTTTTT.

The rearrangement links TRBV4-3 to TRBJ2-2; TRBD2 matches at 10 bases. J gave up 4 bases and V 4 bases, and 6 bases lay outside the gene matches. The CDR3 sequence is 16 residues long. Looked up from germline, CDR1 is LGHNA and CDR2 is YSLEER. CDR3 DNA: TGCGCCAGCAGCCTTCTAGCGGGGGACCCCACCGGGGAGCTGTTTTTT. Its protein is CASSLLAGDPTGELFF.

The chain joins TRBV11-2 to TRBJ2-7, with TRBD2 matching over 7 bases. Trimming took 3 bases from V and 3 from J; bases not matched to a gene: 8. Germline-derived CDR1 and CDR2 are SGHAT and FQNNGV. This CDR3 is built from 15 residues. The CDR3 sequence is CASSFGPSGVYEQYF. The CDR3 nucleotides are TGTGCCAGCAGCTTTGGGCCTAGCGGAGTCTACGAGCAGTACTTC.

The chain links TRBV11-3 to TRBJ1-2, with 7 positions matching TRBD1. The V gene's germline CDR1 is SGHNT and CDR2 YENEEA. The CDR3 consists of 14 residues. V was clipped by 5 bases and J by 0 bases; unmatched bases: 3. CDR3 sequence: CASSLQGANYGYTF. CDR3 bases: TGTGCCAGCAGCCTTCAGGGGGCTAACTATGGCTACACCTTC.

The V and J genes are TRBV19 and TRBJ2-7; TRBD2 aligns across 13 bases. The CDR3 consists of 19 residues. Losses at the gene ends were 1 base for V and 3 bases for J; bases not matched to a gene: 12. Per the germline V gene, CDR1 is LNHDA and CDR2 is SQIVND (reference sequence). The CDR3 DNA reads TGTGCCAGTAGTATAGTGGGACTAGCGGGATACGATTGGGTCTACGAGCAGTACTTC. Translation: CASSIVGLAGYDWVYEQYF.

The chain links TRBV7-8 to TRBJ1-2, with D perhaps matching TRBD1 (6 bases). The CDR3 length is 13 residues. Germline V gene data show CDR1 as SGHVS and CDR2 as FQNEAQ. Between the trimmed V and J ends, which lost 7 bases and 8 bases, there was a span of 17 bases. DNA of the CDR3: TGTGCCAGCACCACGGGGGGGCGCGGGGGCTACACCTTC. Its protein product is CASTTGGRGGYTF.